The 29 T cell receptor beta chains listed next were all sequenced from one sample in a study of OX40 agonist ivuxolimab in advanced cancers. TCRdb's copy holds only in-frame clones and misses some; the assay was immunoSEQ multiplex PCR. Seen here are fewer than 30,000 clones, around nine tenths observed once, and the top ten hold roughly 10%. Sequencing used CD4+ or CD8+ T cells sorted from blood, obtained in a trial of the OX40 agonist ivuxolimab. These receptors were collected from an adult with an advanced solid tumor such as melanoma, head and neck, liver or kidney cancer.

V usage is TRBV7-2 and J usage is TRBJ1-1; no reliable D call. The CDR3 is 14 amino acids. V shed 5 bases and J shed 1 base, with 11 bases lying between them. Per germline, CDR1 SGHTA and CDR2 FQGNSA. The CDR3, as DNA: TGTGCCAGCAGCCCCCTGAGTAGGAACACTGAAGCTTTCTTT. Translation gives CASSPLSRNTEAFF.

The chain combines TRBV11-2 with TRBJ2-7, with D perhaps matching TRBD1 (6 bases). From germline, CDR1 is SGHAT and CDR2 FQNNGV. V lost 5 bases to trimming and J lost 3 bases, with 14 bases between them. This CDR3 contains 14 residues. The CDR3 DNA follows: TGTGCCAGCAGCCGAAACAGGGTGGACTACGAGCAGTACTTC. It specifies CASSRNRVDYEQYF.

This sequence joins TRBV25-1 and TRBJ2-1, with a possible D match to TRBD2 (5 bases). The CDR3 covers 14 residues. Deletions cut 6 bases from V and 1 base from J, with 10 bases between. Germline CDR1 is MGHDK and CDR2 is SYGVNS. The CDR3 sequence: CASRGRGSYNEQFF. The CDR3 DNA sequence: TGTGCCAGCAGGGGCCGAGGGTCCTACAATGAGCAGTTCTTC.

The V and J genes are TRBV5-4 and TRBJ2-2; TRBD1 agrees at 8 bases. This CDR3 comprises 16 residues. Trimming at V came to 2 bases and at J to 5 bases, leaving 8 bases not matched to a gene. Per germline, CDR1 SGHNT and CDR2 YYREEE (reference sequence). This CDR3 is CASSFGQGVKTGELFF. As DNA, the CDR3 is TGTGCCAGCAGCTTCGGACAGGGTGTTAAAACCGGGGAGCTGTTTTTT.

In its sample, this clone was seen once. This chain uses TRBV7-2 with TRBJ2-5, with 13 bases identical to TRBD2. Germline values: CDR1 SGHTA, CDR2 FQGNSA. The V gene end was trimmed by 6 bases and the J gene end by 4 bases; junction bases not matched to a gene: 2. The CDR3 is 14 residues long. The CDR3 loop is CASRGLAGTETQYF. The DNA for the CDR3 is TGTGCCAGCAGGGGACTAGCGGGAACAGAGACCCAGTACTTC. The variable domain in full, completed from reference TRBV7-2 and TRBJ2-5, reads GAGVSQSPSNKVTEKGKDVELRCDPISGHTALYWYRQSLGQGLEFLIYFQGNSAPDKSGLPSDRFSAERTGGSVSTLTIQRTQQEDSAVYLCASRGLAGTETQYFGPGTRLLVL.

The chain has TRBV18 and TRBJ2-7, with 12 positions matching TRBD1. CDR1 KGHSH and CDR2 LQKENI come from the germline V gene. The V and J ends lost 10 bases and 4 bases, in that order; junction bases with no gene match: 8. The CDR3 sequence is 14 residues long. The CDR3 bases are TGTGCCACTTCAGGGGGACAGGGGGCTTACGAGCAGTACTTC. Its translation: CATSGGQGAYEQYF.

The rearrangement uses TRBV30 and TRBJ1-5; the D gene is possibly TRBD1 (5 bases). Trimming cost V 1 base and J 5 bases, with 9 bases left between them. CDR3 size: 13 residues. From germline, CDR1 is GTSNPN and CDR2 SVGIG (reference sequence). The CDR3 sequence is CAWSEGKYQPQHF. In DNA, the CDR3 is TGTGCCTGGAGTGAGGGGAAATATCAGCCCCAGCATTTT.

The J gene is TRBJ2-7, the V gene TRBV18; D gene unclear. Germline assignment: CDR1 KGHSH and CDR2 LQKENI. V shed 1 base and J shed 2 bases, with 12 bases lying between them. CDR3 length: 15 residues. CDR3 coding DNA: TGTGCCAGCTCACCACGGGCCGGCGGTGCCTACGAGCAGTACTTC. It is translated as CASSPRAGGAYEQYF.

This chain joins TRBV7-3 and TRBJ2-1; TRBD2 matches at 11 bases. The ends lost 5 bases at V and 9 bases at J; junction bases unmatched: 9. This CDR3 comprises 15 residues. Germline V CDR1 and CDR2: SGHTA, FQGTGA. The chain's CDR3 is CASSPGGSGRVEQFF. The CDR3 nucleotides read TGTGCCAGCAGCCCCGGGGGTAGCGGGAGGGTTGAGCAGTTCTTC.

The sample holds one count of this clone. The chain has TRBV7-8 and TRBJ1-1, with D unclear. The ends were cut back, 5 bases at V and 2 bases at J, with 12 bases in the middle. The CDR3 spans 14 residues. The V gene's germline CDR1 is SGHVS and CDR2 FQNEAQ. CDR3 DNA sequence: TGTGCCAGCAGCGTGACACGGCTAAACACTGAAGCTTTCTTT. Its protein product is CASSVTRLNTEAFF.

The genes are TRBV11-2 and TRBJ2-2; TRBD2 matches 12 bases. The germline gives CDR1 SGHAT, CDR2 FQNNGV. The CDR3 contains 13 residues. The J segment lost 6 bases and the V segment lost 11 bases, leaving 4 bases of the junction unmatched. The CDR3 DNA is TGTGCCTGTAGACTAGCGGGAGCCGGGGAGCTGTTTTTT. Translating it yields CACRLAGAGELFF.

The chain is built from TRBV12-2 and TRBJ2-1; the D call in the table, TRBD2, was not verified against the DNA. TRBV12-2 is a known pseudogene. CDR3 size: 20 residues. In DNA form, the CDR3 reads TGTGCAAGTCGCTTAGACCCGCCTAAAATGGCGGGGGGCTCCTACAATGAGCAGTTCTTC. Translation gives CASRLDPPKMAGGSYNEQFF.

The rearrangement uses TRBV6-5 and TRBJ1-5; tentative D call: TRBD1 (5 bases). Trimming left V 5 bases short and J 4 bases short, with 12 bases between. This CDR3 is built from 14 residues. Germline V CDR1 and CDR2: MNHEY, SVGAGI. CDR3 sequence reads: CASSRDWGNQPQHF. The DNA for the CDR3 is TGTGCCAGCAGTCGGGACTGGGGAAATCAGCCCCAGCATTTT.

The V and J genes are TRBV14 and TRBJ1-1, with no clear D. V lost 0 bases to trimming and J lost 1 base, with 6 bases between them. The CDR3 sequence is 14 residues long. Per germline, CDR1 SGHDN and CDR2 FVKESK. The chain's CDR3 is CASSQDTGNTEAFF. The CDR3 nucleotides are TGTGCCAGCAGCCAAGATACGGGGAACACTGAAGCTTTCTTT.

The J gene is TRBJ2-5, the V gene TRBV6-1; 8 bases fit TRBD2. V lost 7 bases to trimming and J lost 5 bases; unmatched junction nucleotides: 9. Germline V gene lookup returns CDR1 MNHNS and CDR2 SASEGT. CDR3 length: 14 residues. CDR3 region: CASIGGGPGETQYF. As DNA, the CDR3 is TGTGCCAGCATAGGCGGGGGGCCTGGCGAGACCCAGTACTTC.

This chain joins TRBV2 and TRBJ2-3; 8 bases fit TRBD1. The CDR3 consists of 14 residues. Unmatched junction bases numbered 3, after V lost 4 bases and J lost 3 bases. The germline V gene has CDR1 SNHLY and CDR2 FYNNEI. The CDR3 DNA follows: TGTGCCAGCAGTGTCAGGGGGCGGACAGATACGCAGTATTTT. Protein product: CASSVRGRTDTQYF.

This clone has only one observation. The gene calls are TRBV5-1 and TRBJ1-1; D is unclear. Trimming removed 0 bases at V and 6 bases at J, with 9 bases between. The germline gives CDR1 SGHRS, CDR2 YFSETQ. CDR3 length: 13 residues. The CDR3 loop reads CASSLGSYPEAFF. CDR3 coding DNA: TGCGCCAGCAGCTTGGGGAGCTATCCTGAAGCTTTCTTT.

Note on this clone: This CDR3 fails to terminate in the conserved phenylalanine or tryptophan, so it likely reflects a read error. The DNA is omitted, as the CDR3 cannot be located on it reliably, and the CDR3 follows TCRdb's listing. CDR3 sequence: CASGLEKGGQGIELTV. The chain employs TRBV12-5 and TRBJ1-4; the D call of TRBD1 is as the table states it, not checked on the DNA. The CDR3 extends over 16 residues, inclusive of both ends. CDR1 LGHNT and CDR2 FRNRAP come from the germline V gene.

This rearrangement joins TRBV9 to TRBJ2-2; perhaps TRBD2 as D (5 bases). The V end was cut by 0 bases, the J end by 3 bases, with 12 bases between. Germline V gene sequence: CDR1 SGDLS, CDR2 YYNGEE. The CDR3 has 16 residues. This CDR3 is CASSVGVAGYTGELFF. DNA of the CDR3: TGTGCCAGCAGCGTAGGAGTGGCGGGTTACACCGGGGAGCTGTTTTTT.

This clone was counted once. This chain uses TRBV6-5 with TRBJ2-1; D unclear. Germline lookup yields CDR1 MNHEY and CDR2 SVGAGI. The CDR3 runs to 13 residues. Trimming left V 6 bases short and J 9 bases short, with 15 bases between. CDR3 sequence (DNA): TGTGCCAGCAGAGCGTCTTATGGCGGTGAGCAGTTCTTC. Translation: CASRASYGGEQFF.

V usage is TRBV27 and J usage is TRBJ2-2, with D unclear. V was pared by 3 bases and J by 4 bases, with 3 bases between. CDR3 length: 12 amino acids. The germline gives CDR1 MNHEY, CDR2 SMNVEV (reference sequence). CDR3 DNA sequence: TGTGCCAGCAGTTTGCTCACCGGGGAGCTGTTTTTT. Its protein product is CASSLLTGELFF.

This chain connects TRBV7-3 to TRBJ1-2; a weak D match, TRBD1 (5 bases). The CDR3 covers 16 residues. V lost 5 bases and J 8 bases, leaving 24 bases between the germline ends. Per the germline V gene, CDR1 is SGHTA and CDR2 is FQGTGA. CDR3 in DNA: TGTGCCAGCAGCCAATATTCACCCGGCAGGGCCGGCGGCTACACCTTC. Translation gives CASSQYSPGRAGGYTF.

This clone was observed once. This chain connects TRBV11-2 to TRBJ2-1; 10 nucleotides match TRBD1. V dropped 5 bases and J dropped 3; count of bases not matched to a gene: 10. The V gene's germline CDR1 is SGHAT and CDR2 FQNNGV. This CDR3 spans 17 amino acids. The CDR3 loop is CASSRTGQGVGYNEQFF. The CDR3 DNA follows: TGTGCCAGCAGCCGAACCGGACAGGGGGTTGGCTACAATGAGCAGTTCTTC.

The chain couples TRBV11-3 to TRBJ1-1; weak D call: TRBD1 (5 bases). Between the trimmed V and J ends, which lost 5 bases and 3 bases, there was a span of 19 bases. This CDR3 contains 16 residues. Germline V gene lookup returns CDR1 SGHNT and CDR2 YENEEA. The CDR3 DNA is TGTGCCAGCAGCCCCGAGGGGTCAGGCAGGGACACTGAAGCTTTCTTT. Translating it yields CASSPEGSGRDTEAFF.

The chain recombines TRBV29-1 with TRBJ1-2, with D perhaps TRBD1 (6 bases). Germline V lookup: CDR1 SQVTM, CDR2 ANQGSEA. The CDR3 has 10 residues. V lost 4 bases and J 6 bases, leaving 6 bases between the germline ends. The CDR3 DNA reads TGCAGCGTTGGACAGGATGGCTACACCTTC. Its translation: CSVGQDGYTF.

This CDR3 reads CASSVGLAGAEQFF. The CDR3 region has the DNA TGTGCCAGCAGCGTCGGGCTAGCGGGAGCTGAGCAGTTCTTC. J is TRBJ2-1 and V is TRBV9; TRBD2 matches 10 bases. Per the germline V gene, CDR1 is SGDLS and CDR2 is YYNGEE. This CDR3 region has 14 residues. V shed 2 bases and J 9 bases; nucleotides not matched to a gene: 5.

Written as DNA, the CDR3 is TGCGCCAGCAAGCTTTCCGGGAACACTGAAGCTTTCTTT. Translating it yields CASKLSGNTEAFF. The chain links TRBV5-1 to TRBJ1-1; no firm D call. Deletions cut 6 bases from V and 1 base from J, with 10 bases between. Germline V gene lookup returns CDR1 SGHRS and CDR2 YFSETQ. The CDR3 has 13 residues. Full variable domain (rest looked up from reference TRBV5-1 and TRBJ1-1): KAGVTQTPRYLIKTRGQQVTLSCSPISGHRSVSWYQQTPGQGLQFLFEYFSETQRNKGNFPGRFSGRQFSNSRSEMNVSTLELGDSALYLCASKLSGNTEAFFGQGTRLTVV.

The rearrangement links TRBV5-6 to TRBJ2-7, with 12 bases that match TRBD2. This CDR3 spans 14 amino acids. Germline CDR1 SGHDT, CDR2 YYEEEE. Losses at the gene ends were 6 bases for V and 0 bases for J; bases not matched to a gene: 1. The CDR3 DNA is TGTGCCAGCACTAGCGGGAGGGCCTCCTACGAGCAGTACTTC. This encodes CASTSGRASYEQYF.

The chain combines TRBV5-8 with TRBJ1-5, with D unresolved. The CDR3 covers 15 residues. The germline V gene has CDR1 SGHTS and CDR2 YDEGEE. V was cut by 2 bases and J by 5 bases, with 14 bases left in between. The CDR3 sequence is CASSLAGAADQPQHF. Here the CDR3 DNA reads TGTGCCAGCAGCTTAGCCGGAGCAGCAGATCAGCCCCAGCATTTT. Together with reference TRBV5-8 and TRBJ1-5, the CDR3 gives the full variable domain: EAGVTQSPTHLIKTRGQQATLRCSPISGHTSVYWYQQALGLGLQFLLWYDEGEERNRGNFPPRFSGRQFPNYSSELNVNALELEDSALYLCASSLAGAADQPQHFGDGTRLSIL.